Listed below are T cell receptor beta chains from one sample, sequenced in a study of blood T cell repertoires in COVID-19. Using immunoSEQ multiplex PCR, the repertoire was profiled, and TCRdb retains in-frame clones only, with some absent. The repertoire holds 45,000 to 65,000 clones, with around four fifths as singletons. Sample: peripheral blood. These receptors were collected from a man aged 25 to 40 with COVID-19, enrolled during active disease. Both conserved end residues are part of each CDR3. Each record gives: CDR3 length, D gene, V gene, clone size, J gene, CDR3 protein, CDR3 DNA. A D gene is named only where the DNA matches it firmly. Clone size is not always given. Where it is, it says once, few, many or a class for expanded clones.

len: 13; d_gene: TRBD1; v_gene: TRBV9; abundance: -; j_gene: TRBJ1-5; CDR3aa: CASSFTGDQPQHF; CDR3nt: TGTGCCAGCAGCTTCACAGGGGACCAGCCCCAGCATTTT
len: 17; d_gene: -; v_gene: TRBV3-1/TRBV3-2; abundance: -; j_gene: TRBJ2-7; CDR3aa: CASSQGHPWAEPYEQYF; CDR3nt: TGTGCCAGCAGCCAAGGCCACCCCTGGGCAGAGCCCTACGAGCAGTACTTC
len: 14; d_gene: TRBD1; v_gene: TRBV28; abundance: -; j_gene: TRBJ1-1; CDR3aa: CASRSDRVSTEAFF; CDR3nt: TGTGCCAGCAGGTCTGACAGGGTGAGCACTGAAGCTTTCTTT
len: 12; d_gene: -; v_gene: TRBV6-5; abundance: -; j_gene: TRBJ1-1; CDR3aa: CASSFGQSEAFF; CDR3nt: TGTGCCAGCAGTTTCGGACAGAGTGAAGCTTTCTTT
len: 16; d_gene: TRBD2; v_gene: TRBV28; abundance: once; j_gene: TRBJ2-7; CDR3aa: CASSFGGGRDLLGQYF; CDR3nt: TGTGCCAGCAGTTTTGGGGGCGGGAGGGATCTTTTGGGGCAGTACTTC
len: 15; d_gene: TRBD1; v_gene: TRBV27; abundance: -; j_gene: TRBJ2-5; CDR3aa: CATQRGDRLKETQYF; CDR3nt: TGTGCCACCCAGAGGGGGGACAGGCTAAAAGAGACCCAGTACTTC
len: 15; d_gene: -; v_gene: TRBV4-1; abundance: -; j_gene: TRBJ2-5; CDR3aa: CASSPQGSGEETQYF; CDR3nt: TGCGCCAGCAGCCCCCAAGGGTCGGGGGAGGAGACCCAGTACTTC
len: 14; d_gene: -; v_gene: TRBV5-1; abundance: -; j_gene: TRBJ2-6; CDR3aa: CASSRDSGANVLTF; CDR3nt: TGCGCCAGCAGCCGCGACTCTGGGGCCAACGTCCTGACTTTC
len: 15; d_gene: TRBD2; v_gene: TRBV3-1/TRBV3-2; abundance: -; j_gene: TRBJ2-7; CDR3aa: CASSQPGLAVYEQYF; CDR3nt: TGTGCCAGCAGCCAGCCGGGACTAGCAGTTTACGAGCAGTACTTC
len: 14; d_gene: -; v_gene: TRBV18; abundance: -; j_gene: TRBJ1-5; CDR3aa: CASSGGAGNQPQHF; CDR3nt: TGTGCCAGCTCAGGGGGCGCGGGCAATCAGCCCCAGCATTTT
len: 17; d_gene: -; v_gene: TRBV5-6; abundance: few; j_gene: TRBJ1-3; CDR3aa: CASSVPSGGAFGNTIYF; CDR3nt: TGTGCCAGCAGCGTACCCTCCGGTGGGGCTTTCGGAAACACCATATATTTT
len: 16; d_gene: -; v_gene: TRBV28; abundance: -; j_gene: TRBJ2-6; CDR3aa: CASSSAGGSGANVLTF; CDR3nt: TGTGCCAGCAGTTCCGCCGGCGGCTCTGGGGCCAACGTCCTGACTTTC
len: 14; d_gene: TRBD1; v_gene: TRBV6-5; abundance: -; j_gene: TRBJ2-3; CDR3aa: CASSGQGHTDTQYF; CDR3nt: TGTGCCAGCAGCGGACAGGGGCACACAGATACGCAGTATTTT
len: 15; d_gene: TRBD1; v_gene: TRBV2; abundance: few; j_gene: TRBJ1-5; CDR3aa: CASKGTGFSNQPQHF; CDR3nt: TGTGCCAGCAAAGGGACAGGGTTTAGCAATCAGCCCCAGCATTTT
len: 12; d_gene: -; v_gene: TRBV5-5; abundance: -; j_gene: TRBJ2-3; CDR3aa: CASSTFTDTQYF; CDR3nt: TGTGCCAGCAGCACATTTACAGATACGCAGTATTTT
len: 13; d_gene: -; v_gene: TRBV30; abundance: -; j_gene: TRBJ1-1; CDR3aa: CAWSVPGNTEAFF; CDR3nt: TGTGCCTGGAGTGTTCCGGGGAACACTGAAGCTTTCTTT
len: 14; d_gene: -; v_gene: TRBV9; abundance: -; j_gene: TRBJ2-1; CDR3aa: CASPDRDWRNEQFF; CDR3nt: TGTGCCAGCCCCGACCGGGACTGGCGCAATGAGCAGTTCTTC
len: 14; d_gene: TRBD2; v_gene: TRBV19; abundance: -; j_gene: TRBJ2-1; CDR3aa: CASRRLAGAMEQFF; CDR3nt: TGTGCCAGTAGGAGACTAGCGGGAGCGATGGAGCAGTTCTTC
len: 21; d_gene: -; v_gene: TRBV21-1; abundance: once; j_gene: TRBJ2-3; CDR3aa: CASSKSSNVNLAGMSTDTQYF; CDR3nt: TGTGCCAGCAGCAAAAGTAGTAACGTTAATCTAGCGGGAATGTCTACAGATACGCAGTATTTT
len: 16; d_gene: TRBD1; v_gene: TRBV11-2; abundance: -; j_gene: TRBJ2-7; CDR3aa: CASSLLTGVFSYEQYF; CDR3nt: TGTGCCAGCAGCCTTCTTACAGGGGTCTTTAGCTACGAGCAGTACTTC
len: 13; d_gene: TRBD1; v_gene: TRBV30; abundance: -; j_gene: TRBJ2-7; CDR3aa: CAWTSDRAYEQYF; CDR3nt: TGTGCCTGGACAAGTGACAGGGCCTACGAGCAGTACTTC
len: 11; d_gene: -; v_gene: TRBV19; abundance: medium-sized; j_gene: TRBJ2-7; CDR3aa: CATAGGLEQYF; CDR3nt: TGTGCCACCGCCGGGGGTTTGGAGCAGTACTTC
len: 14; d_gene: -; v_gene: TRBV2; abundance: once; j_gene: TRBJ1-2; CDR3aa: CASSPWTVPGGYTF; CDR3nt: TGTGCCAGCAGTCCTTGGACTGTTCCCGGTGGCTACACCTTC
len: 16; d_gene: TRBD1; v_gene: TRBV5-4; abundance: -; j_gene: TRBJ2-5; CDR3aa: CASSAPGTGPQETQYF; CDR3nt: TGTGCCAGCAGCGCACCCGGGACAGGGCCTCAAGAGACCCAGTACTTC
len: 21; d_gene: TRBD2; v_gene: TRBV28; abundance: -; j_gene: TRBJ2-4; CDR3aa: CASTHGGLKRETGKAKNIQYF; CDR3nt: TGTGCCAGCACCCACGGGGGGCTTAAGCGGGAGACCGGGAAGGCCAAAAACATTCAGTACTTC
len: 14; d_gene: TRBD1; v_gene: TRBV6-5; abundance: -; j_gene: TRBJ2-7; CDR3aa: CASTRDRGYYEQYF; CDR3nt: TGTGCCAGTACCCGGGACAGGGGATACTACGAGCAGTACTTC
len: 19; d_gene: TRBD2; v_gene: TRBV7-9; abundance: -; j_gene: TRBJ2-2; CDR3aa: CASSLRTSGRALVTGELFF; CDR3nt: TGTGCCAGCAGCCTTCGGACTAGCGGGAGGGCTTTGGTCACCGGGGAGCTGTTTTTT
len: 13; d_gene: -; v_gene: TRBV3-1/TRBV3-2; abundance: -; j_gene: TRBJ2-7; CDR3aa: CASSQGRGQEQYF; CDR3nt: TGTGCCAGCAGCCAAGGGAGGGGTCAGGAGCAGTACTTC
len: 11; d_gene: -; v_gene: TRBV30; abundance: -; j_gene: TRBJ1-5; CDR3aa: CAWGRNQPQHF; CDR3nt: TGTGCCTGGGGTAGAAATCAGCCCCAGCATTTT
len: 15; d_gene: TRBD1; v_gene: TRBV5-6; abundance: -; j_gene: TRBJ1-4; CDR3aa: CASSLGDRVGEKLFF; CDR3nt: TGTGCCAGCAGCTTGGGAGACAGGGTGGGTGAAAAACTGTTTTTT
len: 13; d_gene: -; v_gene: TRBV5-1; abundance: -; j_gene: TRBJ2-7; CDR3aa: CASSLDRGGEQYF; CDR3nt: TGCGCCAGCAGCTTGGACAGGGGGGGAGAGCAGTACTTC
len: 14; d_gene: TRBD1; v_gene: TRBV7-2; abundance: few; j_gene: TRBJ1-2; CDR3aa: CASSEGTGLYGYTF; CDR3nt: TGTGCCAGCAGCGAAGGGACAGGACTCTATGGCTACACCTTC
len: 15; d_gene: -; v_gene: TRBV15; abundance: -; j_gene: TRBJ2-2; CDR3aa: CATSRVVGSEGELFF; CDR3nt: TGTGCCACCAGCAGAGTAGTCGGGTCAGAGGGGGAGCTGTTTTTT
len: 17; d_gene: TRBD2; v_gene: TRBV7-2; abundance: -; j_gene: TRBJ2-3; CDR3aa: CASSFGSSGASTDTQYF; CDR3nt: TGTGCCAGCAGCTTCGGTTCTAGCGGAGCTAGCACAGATACGCAGTATTTT
len: 14; d_gene: TRBD1; v_gene: TRBV7-2; abundance: -; j_gene: TRBJ2-5; CDR3aa: CASRPGGLRETQYF; CDR3nt: TGTGCCAGCAGACCAGGGGGTCTTCGGGAGACCCAGTACTTC
len: 17; d_gene: TRBD2; v_gene: TRBV7-3; abundance: -; j_gene: TRBJ2-3; CDR3aa: CASSLPRLAGWADTQYF; CDR3nt: TGTGCCAGCAGCTTACCGAGACTAGCGGGGTGGGCAGATACGCAGTATTTT
len: 12; d_gene: -; v_gene: TRBV7-9; abundance: few; j_gene: TRBJ1-1; CDR3aa: CASSLVRTEAFF; CDR3nt: TGTGCCAGCAGCTTAGTTCGGACTGAAGCTTTCTTT
len: 16; d_gene: -; v_gene: TRBV10-3; abundance: -; j_gene: TRBJ2-1; CDR3aa: CAISESSASLYNEQFF; CDR3nt: TGTGCCATCAGTGAGTCATCAGCGTCTCTCTACAATGAGCAGTTCTTC
len: 17; d_gene: -; v_gene: TRBV7-9; abundance: -; j_gene: TRBJ2-7; CDR3aa: CASSIGQAGSGSSEQYF; CDR3nt: TGTGCCAGCAGCATTGGACAGGCCGGGAGCGGGAGCTCCGAGCAGTACTTC
len: 15; d_gene: -; v_gene: TRBV5-6; abundance: -; j_gene: TRBJ1-4; CDR3aa: CASSSSWRTGEKLFF; CDR3nt: TGTGCCAGCAGCTCGAGTTGGAGGACCGGGGAAAAACTGTTTTTT
len: 15; d_gene: TRBD1; v_gene: TRBV19; abundance: -; j_gene: TRBJ2-5; CDR3aa: CASSFERTGEETQYF; CDR3nt: TGTGCCAGTAGTTTCGAGAGGACAGGCGAAGAGACCCAGTACTTC